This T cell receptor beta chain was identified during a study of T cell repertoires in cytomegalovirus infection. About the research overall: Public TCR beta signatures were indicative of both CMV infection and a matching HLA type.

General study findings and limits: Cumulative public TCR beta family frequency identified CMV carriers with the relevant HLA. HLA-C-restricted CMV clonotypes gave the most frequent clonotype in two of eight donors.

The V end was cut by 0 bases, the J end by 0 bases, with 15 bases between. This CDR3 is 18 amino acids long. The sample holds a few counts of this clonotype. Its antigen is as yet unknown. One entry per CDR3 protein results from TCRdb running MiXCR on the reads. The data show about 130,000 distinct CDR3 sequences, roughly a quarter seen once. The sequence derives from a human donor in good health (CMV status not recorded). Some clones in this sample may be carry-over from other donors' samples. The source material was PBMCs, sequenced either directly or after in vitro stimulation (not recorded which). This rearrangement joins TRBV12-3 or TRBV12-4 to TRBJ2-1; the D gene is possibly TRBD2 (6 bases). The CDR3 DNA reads TGTGCCAGCAGTTTAGCGGTGGGGGGAGCGAGCTCCTACAATGAGCAGTTCTTC. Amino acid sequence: CASSLAVGGASSYNEQFF.